This T cell receptor beta chain comes out of a study of blood T cell repertoires in COVID-19 (dated by TCRdb to the early 2020s). With respect to the entire study: Samples from collaborators originated in the United States, Italy and Spain and spanned both the acute and convalescent phases of COVID-19. The prospective study material was composed of cDNA or gDNA derived from T cells, B-cell-depleted T cells, or PBMCs. Subjects who had been exposed to COVID-19, were actively infected with it, or had recovered from it provided the deeply sampled blood TCRbeta repertoires that made up the dataset. A freely available public database, intended as a resource for researchers studying the immune response to SARS-CoV-2, is where the repertoires were released. The samples were drawn from the first 160 participants of the ongoing ImmuneRACE study and from more than 1,000 subjects provided by 6 global collaborators. A de-identified subject ID, COVID-19 status, age in years and sex were almost always included in the sample metadata. Where available, HLA class I and class II types were obtained from metadata supplied by the sample provider rather than from assay-based typing. Overall results and qualifications from the work: Clinical and demographic metadata were provided uncurated, with the amount varying by source and participant.

A second Seattle source provided samples from volunteer blood donors who had recovered from COVID-19. The collaborating institutions used their own protocols to collect whole blood in K2EDTA tubes. For TCRbeta analysis, collaborator samples were shipped as frozen whole blood, as isolated PBMCs, or as DNA extracted from either sample type. TCRbeta CDR3 regions were amplified from genomic DNA by means of the immunoSEQ Assay, a bias-controlled multiplex PCR. In the original analysis: Within the assay, amplification of reference gene primers was used to estimate how many nucleated cells each sample contained. Sequence reads were collapsed and filtered to measure the absolute abundance of every unique TCRbeta CDR3 rearrangement. Productive Simpson clonality was computed per sample as the square root of Simpson's diversity index over productive rearrangements. TCRdb provides this immuneACCESS table in a form limited to in-frame rearrangements. Some clones are lacking; in checked studies, under half of them reflect an unresolved V gene, and why the rest are absent is not known. V, J and clone size derive from that table, while D and trimming were established from the DNA sequence. Present in this sample are under 350,000 clones, around four fifths of which were seen just once. The ten largest clones add up to about 5% of the sample.

A note on this clone: Its specific antigen is unknown. Base qualities are not provided; no much larger clone lies one nucleotide away.

For CDR1 and CDR2, the germline V gene lists SGHRS and YFSETQ. The CDR3 goes from the cysteine to the phenylalanine over 15 residues. The read is trimmed to its CDR3 DNA, 45 bases read in frame from base 1. V drops 3 bases and J drops 5 bases, leaving 14 bases in between. This receptor was obtained from a man aged 60 to 75 who had recovered from COVID-19. Recombination linked TRBV5-1 to TRBJ1-4; tentative D gene TRBD1, with 5 bases matching. Sequencing was carried out using peripheral blood. The DNA sequence is given as TGCGCCAGCAGCTCCGGAGCCGGGGGAAATGAAAAACTGTTTTTT. This encodes CASSSGAGGNEKLFF.